A selection of T cell receptor beta chains follows, all from one sample in a study of PD-1 blockade in classical Hodgkin lymphoma. Here immunoSEQ multiplex PCR was the method, and the copy in TCRdb shows in-frame clones only, minus some. Of 10,000 to 14,000 clones listed, around four fifths are singletons. Sequencing was performed on peripheral blood mononuclear cells (PBMCs), taken before the second cycle of nivolumab. All receptors derive from a human donor with classical Hodgkin lymphoma. The CDR3 runs from the conserved cysteine through the conserved F or W. The order of the fields is J gene, V gene, D gene, clone size, CDR3 DNA, CDR3 protein. The D gene is left open where the match is weak. The size field is filled for only some rows; it gives once, few, many or a size class.

>TRBJ1-4|TRBV25-1|TRBD1|.
TGTGCCAGCAGCCGACAGGGCGGACAGGAAAAACTGTTTTTT
CASSRQGGQEKLFF
>TRBJ2-3|TRBV7-2|.|.
TGTGCCAGCAGCTTACCCGGGGAGGATGGGCAGTATTTT
CASSLPGEDGQYF
>TRBJ2-2|TRBV30|.|medium-sized
TGTGCCTGGGGGGCAGGGATGGGGACCGGGGAGCTGTTTTTT
CAWGAGMGTGELFF
>TRBJ2-5|TRBV19|TRBD2|.
TGTGCCAGTAGCGTACGCGGGAGGGCTGAGACCCAGTACTTC
CASSVRGRAETQYF
>TRBJ1-3|TRBV2|.|.
TGTGCCAGCACTTCAGGCGAGTCTGGAAACACCATATATTTT
CASTSGESGNTIYF
>TRBJ2-2|TRBV1|.|.
TGCACCTTACTAAAAGGCCCGGGACAAGGCACCGGGGAGCTGTTTTTT
CTLLKGPGQGTGELFF
>TRBJ1-5|TRBV2|.|.
TGTGCCAGCAGTGCAACAGCCCAATCCCAGCCCCAGCATTTT
CASSATAQSQPQHF
>TRBJ1-5|TRBV9|.|.
TGTGCCAGCAGCGTAGACGAAGGGAGGAATAGCAATCAGCCCCAGCATTTT
CASSVDEGRNSNQPQHF
>TRBJ1-1|TRBV14|.|medium-sized
TGTGCCAGCAGCCCCCAAACTGGGGGCCCATCGGACACTGAAGCTTTCTTT
CASSPQTGGPSDTEAFF
>TRBJ2-7|TRBV5-3|TRBD2|.
TGTGCCAGAAGCTTGGCCTCACTAGCGGACTCCTACGAGCAGTACTTC
CARSLASLADSYEQYF
>TRBJ1-2|TRBV28|TRBD1|.
TGTGCCAGCAGTTTCCCCCGGGACAGCTATAACTATGGCTACACCTTC
CASSFPRDSYNYGYTF
>TRBJ2-1|TRBV29-1|TRBD2|.
TGCAGCGCTGAAAGCCTTACTAGCGGTGGTACTCTTTTGGGACAGTTCTTC
CSAESLTSGGTLLGQFF
>TRBJ2-5|TRBV7-3|.|.
TGTGCCAGCAGCCCGGGGCTGTACACGGGGGAGACCCAGTACTTC
CASSPGLYTGETQYF
>TRBJ2-2|TRBV6-4|.|few
TGTGCCAGCAGTGACTCCAGCGGGAACACCGGGGAGCTGTTTTTT
CASSDSSGNTGELFF
>TRBJ2-5|TRBV5-4|TRBD2|.
TGTGCCAGCAGCTTTAGCGGGGGGGTGGAGACCCAGTACTTC
CASSFSGGVETQYF
>TRBJ2-1|TRBV27|TRBD1|.
TGTGCCAGCAGCCGTCGGGACAGCTACAATGAGCAGTTCTTC
CASSRRDSYNEQFF
>TRBJ2-7|TRBV4-1|.|.
TGCGCCAGCAGCCAAGATATGGAGGGGTACGAGCAGTACTTC
CASSQDMEGYEQYF
>TRBJ1-1|TRBV6-6|.|.
TGTGCCAGCAGTTTCACGGACACTCGGGGCACTGAAGCTTTCTTT
CASSFTDTRGTEAFF
>TRBJ1-1|TRBV27|TRBD1|medium-sized
TGTGCCAGCAGTTTACAGGGGGCGAACACTGAAGCTTTCTTT
CASSLQGANTEAFF
>TRBJ1-5|TRBV2|.|.
TGTGCCAGCAGTGAGGGGAGCAATCAGCCCCAGCATTTT
CASSEGSNQPQHF
>TRBJ1-6|TRBV4-3|TRBD1|.
TGCGCCAGCAGTACATATTTCGAGACAGGGGAATCACCCCTCCACTTT
CASSTYFETGESPLHF
>TRBJ1-6|TRBV28|.|.
TGTGCCAGCAGTCAGAGTGGGGTCCCTAATTCACCCCTCCACTTT
CASSQSGVPNSPLHF
>TRBJ1-6|TRBV30|.|.
TGTGCCTGGAGTGGACAGACTAATTCACCCCTCCACTTT
CAWSGQTNSPLHF
>TRBJ2-2|TRBV27|TRBD2|.
TGTGCCAGCAGTTTGTTTTGGACTAGCGGGAGTGGAGACGGGGAGCTGTTTTTT
CASSLFWTSGSGDGELFF
>TRBJ2-1|TRBV7-6|TRBD2|.
TGTGCCAGCTACGGGCGGGGAGTAGCGGGATCTTTCTACAATGAGCAGTTCTTC
CASYGRGVAGSFYNEQFF
>TRBJ2-2|TRBV28|.|.
TGTGCCAGCCTTAAGGCAGGACCCGGGGAGCTGTTTTTT
CASLKAGPGELFF
>TRBJ2-7|TRBV4-1|.|few
TGCGCCAGCAGCCAAGATCATAGGCAGCTTGTGCTGTACTTC
CASSQDHRQLVLYF
>TRBJ1-1|TRBV27|.|.
TGTGCCAGCAGTTTTATGGGCGGTCTCATGAACACTGAAGCTTTCTTT
CASSFMGGLMNTEAFF
>TRBJ2-1|TRBV27|.|few
TGTGCCAGCAGCCCTTTGGGGTCCTACAATGAGCAGTTCTTC
CASSPLGSYNEQFF
>TRBJ2-7|TRBV7-9|TRBD1|few
TGTGCCAGCAGCTTAAAAGGGGGGGACAGGGCCTACGAGCAGTACTTC
CASSLKGGDRAYEQYF
>TRBJ2-3|TRBV9|.|.
TGTGCCAGCAGCGTAGTAGGGGATACGCAGTATTTT
CASSVVGDTQYF
>TRBJ2-5|TRBV7-9|TRBD2|.
TGTGCCAGCAGCTCCACAGGGACTAGCGGAGCCAACGTCCAAGAGACCCAGTACTTC
CASSSTGTSGANVQETQYF
>TRBJ2-7|TRBV29-1|.|.
TGCAGCGTTACGGACAGTTCTTCCTACGAGCAGTACTTC
CSVTDSSSYEQYF
>TRBJ2-1|TRBV7-9|.|once
TGTGCCAGCAGCTTGGACCCCCGGACCCCGCTCTTC
CASSLDPRTPLF
>TRBJ1-1|TRBV7-2|.|.
TGTGCCAGCAGCGGGGGTCGTTCCGAACGGGCTTTCTTT
CASSGGRSERAFF
>TRBJ2-1|TRBV6-5|TRBD2|.
TGTGCCAGCAGTTCCGGGACTAGCGGGAGAAATGAGCAGTTCTTC
CASSSGTSGRNEQFF
>TRBJ2-5|TRBV5-6|TRBD1|.
TGTGCCAGCAGCCAAGGACAGGGACGAGGGGAGACCCAGTACTTC
CASSQGQGRGETQYF
>TRBJ2-6|TRBV2|.|.
TGTGCCAGTTCTCCTAGCTCTGGGGCCAACGTCCTGACTTTC
CASSPSSGANVLTF
>TRBJ2-1|TRBV6-5|TRBD2|.
TGTGCCAGCAGCTACACTACTAGCGGTCACAATGAGCAGTTCTTC
CASSYTTSGHNEQFF
>TRBJ2-7|TRBV15|.|.
TGTGCCACCAGCAGAGATCTTGTCAGTTACGAGCAGTACTTC
CATSRDLVSYEQYF
>TRBJ2-5|TRBV28|.|.
TGTGCCAGCAGACACCAAGAGACCCAGTACTTC
CASRHQETQYF
>TRBJ2-3|TRBV4-2|.|.
TGTGCCAGCAGCCCGTACTCCTCGGGTCACGATACGCAGTATTTT
CASSPYSSGHDTQYF
>TRBJ2-1|TRBV9|.|.
TGTGCCAGCAGCGTAGTCCCCCCCAATGAGCAGTTCTTC
CASSVVPPNEQFF
>TRBJ1-4|TRBV7-9|.|.
TGTGCCAGCAGCTTAGGGGATAGCCTTCCTAATGAAAAACTGTTTTTT
CASSLGDSLPNEKLFF
>TRBJ1-2|TRBV5-4|.|.
TGTGCCAGCCTTTTCATACCAGGAAAGACCTATGGCTACACCTTC
CASLFIPGKTYGYTF
>TRBJ1-1|TRBV29-1|.|few
TGCAGCGCTGCTCTTCAGGGGAACACTGAAGCTTTCTTT
CSAALQGNTEAFF
>TRBJ1-4|TRBV29-1|TRBD1|.
TGCAGCGCCCAGGGGGCTCCTGGGGGGGAAAAACTGTTTTTT
CSAQGAPGGEKLFF
>TRBJ1-4|TRBV27|.|few
TGTGCCAGCAGCTTCGGAACAGGGAGCATCCCGAGGGAAAAACTGTTTTTT
CASSFGTGSIPREKLFF
>TRBJ1-5|TRBV27|TRBD1|.
TGTGCCAGCAGCAAACGACAGGGGAATCAGCCCCAGCATTTT
CASSKRQGNQPQHF
>TRBJ1-1|TRBV5-6|.|.
TGTGCCAGCAGCTTGGACAGATACAACACTGAAGCTTTCTTT
CASSLDRYNTEAFF